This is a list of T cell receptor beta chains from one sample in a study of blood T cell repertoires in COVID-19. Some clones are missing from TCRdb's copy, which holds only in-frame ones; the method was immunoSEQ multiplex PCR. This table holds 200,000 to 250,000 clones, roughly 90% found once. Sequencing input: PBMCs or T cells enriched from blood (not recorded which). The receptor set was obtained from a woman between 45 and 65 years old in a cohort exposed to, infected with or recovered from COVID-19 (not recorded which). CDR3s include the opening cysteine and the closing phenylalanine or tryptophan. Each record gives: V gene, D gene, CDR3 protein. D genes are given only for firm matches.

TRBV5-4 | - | CASSLWGDYNSPLHF
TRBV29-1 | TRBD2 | CSVELAGGHQDTQYF
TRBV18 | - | CASSPLNRDSYEQYF
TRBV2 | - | CASSEVGLNQPQHF
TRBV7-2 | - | CASRRGGSYGYTF
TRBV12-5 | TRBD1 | CASGRDSRVTEAFF
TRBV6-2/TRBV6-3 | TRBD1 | CASSLRQGLYGYTF
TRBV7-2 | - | CASSLDIGRRETQYF
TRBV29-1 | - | CSVITNQLPMILRFF
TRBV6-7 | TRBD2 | CASSYPPGPWGTNEQYF
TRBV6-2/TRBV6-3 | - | CASSYSNYNEQFF
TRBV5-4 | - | CASSLGKGGEFDTEAFF
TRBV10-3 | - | CAISTQAPSPYEQYF
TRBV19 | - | CASSENREYQPQHF
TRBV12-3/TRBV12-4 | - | CASTTRGYEQYF
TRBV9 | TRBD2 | CASSVLAGKQETQYF
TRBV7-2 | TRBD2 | CASSLVSGGAGEQYF
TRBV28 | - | CASSPTSNSPLHF
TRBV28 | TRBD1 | CASSCWDRTEAFF
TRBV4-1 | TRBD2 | CASSHPSGGAQETQYF
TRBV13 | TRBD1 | CASSGVDRGFTQYF
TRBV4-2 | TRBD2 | CASSPRLAVETQYF
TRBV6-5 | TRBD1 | CASRTGVTGELFF
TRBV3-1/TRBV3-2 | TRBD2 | CASSQVLAGAYDNEQFF
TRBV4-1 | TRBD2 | CASSQAKTSGGIHNEQFF
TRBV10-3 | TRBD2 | CASKKGGGGLIYEQYF
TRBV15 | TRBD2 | CATSRVLGLAGGGETQYF
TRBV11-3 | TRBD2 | CASSTGLAGETQYF
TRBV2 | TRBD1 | CASSDALVGQGLEAFF
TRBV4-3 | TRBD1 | CASSQERTGISTDTQYF
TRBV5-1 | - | CASSLILEETQYF
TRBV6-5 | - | CASSYLGGGTEAFF
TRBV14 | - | CASSQDLPIYNSPLHF
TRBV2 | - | CASSDVLVGNEQFF
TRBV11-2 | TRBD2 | CASSPTSGGGDTQYF
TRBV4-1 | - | CASSQGGRNGDGYTF
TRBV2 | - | CASSGYGGRDGYTF
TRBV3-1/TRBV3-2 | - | CASSQDGAYYGYTF
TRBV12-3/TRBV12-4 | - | CASSLGQGSEAFF
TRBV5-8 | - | CASSPLGSTGELFF
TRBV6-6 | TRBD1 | CASSRKTDRGLDHGANVLTF
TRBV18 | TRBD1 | CASSPLTGVGTEAFF
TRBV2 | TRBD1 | CASLTGSGYTF
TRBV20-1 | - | CSAPFRRRQYF
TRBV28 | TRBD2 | CASSIAGGMRTDTQYF
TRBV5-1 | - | CASSFSRLNTEAFF
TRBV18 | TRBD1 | CASSPGTDLNEKLFF
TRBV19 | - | CASSILGALGGYTF
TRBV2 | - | CASSEYGGETQYF